The T cell receptor beta chain under discussion was sequenced for a study of cytomegalovirus exposure and HLA in healthy donors. Germline V gene lookup returns CDR1 SGDLS and CDR2 YYNGEE. The V gene lost 3 bases and the J gene lost 4 bases, with 16 bases spanning the gap. The CDR3 sequence is 15 residues long. The study ran its PCR with 60 Vbeta and 13 Jbeta primers. The data were produced by immunoSEQ multiplex PCR, yet TCRdb's version contains in-frame clones alone and is incomplete. Among roughly 130,000 clones, 8.5% to 10% were seen once, and the ten largest hold 4.5% to 5.5%. The TCR comes from a man in his forties in good health and CMV-seronegative. Sequenced input: PBMCs. This sequence joins TRBV9 and TRBJ2-5; D is uncertain. The CDR3: CASSARGQNGETQYF. The CDR3 DNA follows: TGTGCCAGCAGCGCTCGCGGCCAAAATGGAGAGACCCAGTACTTC.